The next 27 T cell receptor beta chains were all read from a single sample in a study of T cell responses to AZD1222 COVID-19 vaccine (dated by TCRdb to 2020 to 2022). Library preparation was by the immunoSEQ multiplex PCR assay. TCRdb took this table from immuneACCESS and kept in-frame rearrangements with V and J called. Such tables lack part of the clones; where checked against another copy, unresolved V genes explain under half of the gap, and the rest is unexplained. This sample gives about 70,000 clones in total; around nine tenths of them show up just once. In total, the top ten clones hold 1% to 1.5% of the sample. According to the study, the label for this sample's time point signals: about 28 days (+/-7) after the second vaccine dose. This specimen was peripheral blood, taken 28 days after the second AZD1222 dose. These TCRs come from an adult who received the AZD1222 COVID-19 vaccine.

DNA of the CDR3: TGTGCCAGCACCCCCGGGGGTAGCGGGAGGAATGAGCAGTTCTTC. Its protein is CASTPGGSGRNEQFF. The chain has TRBV19 and TRBJ2-1; TRBD2 matches at 10 bases. Germline values: CDR1 LNHDA, CDR2 SQIVND (reference sequence). V was pared by 9 bases and J by 7 bases, with 12 bases of the junction left unmatched. This CDR3 contains 15 residues.

CDR3 sequence (DNA): TGTGCCAGCACTCTCCGATTGGGAGCCGGGGAGCTGTTTTTT. Protein sequence: CASTLRLGAGELFF. V gene TRBV6-5 combines with J gene TRBJ2-2; D is perhaps TRBD2 (5 bases). CDR1 and CDR2 (germline): MNHEY, SVGAGI. V was cut by 7 bases and J by 6 bases, with 15 bases left in between. The CDR3 is made up of 14 amino acids.

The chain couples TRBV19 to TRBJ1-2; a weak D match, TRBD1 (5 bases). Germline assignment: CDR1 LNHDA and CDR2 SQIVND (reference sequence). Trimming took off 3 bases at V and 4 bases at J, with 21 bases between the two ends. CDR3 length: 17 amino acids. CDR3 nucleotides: TGTGCCAGTAGTATCTCGTACCGAAGACAGACTGTCTATGGCTACACCTTC. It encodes CASSISYRRQTVYGYTF. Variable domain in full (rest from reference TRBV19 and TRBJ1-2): DGGITQSPKYLFRKEGQNVTLSCEQNLNHDAMYWYRQDPGQGLRLIYYSQIVNDFQKGDIAEGYSVSREKKESFPLTVTSAQKNPTAFYLCASSISYRRQTVYGYTFGSGTRLTVV.

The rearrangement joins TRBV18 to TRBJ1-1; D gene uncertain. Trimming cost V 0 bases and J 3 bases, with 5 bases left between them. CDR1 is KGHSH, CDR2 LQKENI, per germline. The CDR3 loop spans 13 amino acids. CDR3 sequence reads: CASSPPVYTEAFF. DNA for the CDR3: TGTGCCAGCTCACCACCGGTCTACACTGAAGCTTTCTTT.

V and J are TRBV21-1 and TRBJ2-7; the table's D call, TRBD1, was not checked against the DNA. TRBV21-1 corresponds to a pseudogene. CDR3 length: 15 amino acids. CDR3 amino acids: CASSNDREVSYEQYF. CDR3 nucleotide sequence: TGTGCCAGCAGCAACGACAGGGAGGTGTCCTACGAGCAGTACTTC.

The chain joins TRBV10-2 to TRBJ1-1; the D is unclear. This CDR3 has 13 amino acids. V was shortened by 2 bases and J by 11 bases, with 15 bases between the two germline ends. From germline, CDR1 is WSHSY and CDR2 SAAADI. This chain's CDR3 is CASSEGLPGGAFF. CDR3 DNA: TGCGCCAGCAGTGAGGGGCTCCCCGGAGGGGCTTTCTTT.

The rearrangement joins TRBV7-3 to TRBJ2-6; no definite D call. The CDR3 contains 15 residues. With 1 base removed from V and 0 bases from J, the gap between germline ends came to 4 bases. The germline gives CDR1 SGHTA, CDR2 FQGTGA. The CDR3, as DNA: TGTGCCAGCAGCTTAAGTCTCTCTGGGGCCAACGTCCTGACTTTC. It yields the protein CASSLSLSGANVLTF.

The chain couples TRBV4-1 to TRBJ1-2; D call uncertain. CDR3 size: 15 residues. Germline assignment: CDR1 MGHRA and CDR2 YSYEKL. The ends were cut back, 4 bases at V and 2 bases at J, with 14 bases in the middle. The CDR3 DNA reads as TGCGCCAGCAGCCTCCAACCCCGGGCCAACTATGGCTACACCTTC. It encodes CASSLQPRANYGYTF.

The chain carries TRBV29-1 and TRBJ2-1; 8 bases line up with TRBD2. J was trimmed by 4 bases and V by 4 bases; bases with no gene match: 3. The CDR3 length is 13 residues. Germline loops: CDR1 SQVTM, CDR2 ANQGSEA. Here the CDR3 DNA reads TGCAGCGTTGGGGCTAGCGGGTACAATGAGCAGTTCTTC. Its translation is CSVGASGYNEQFF.

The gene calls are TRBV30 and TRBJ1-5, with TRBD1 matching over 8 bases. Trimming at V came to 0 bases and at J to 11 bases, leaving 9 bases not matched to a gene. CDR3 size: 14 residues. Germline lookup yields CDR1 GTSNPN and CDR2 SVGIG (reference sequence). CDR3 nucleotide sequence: TGTGCCTGGAGTGTTGGGGCAGGGGGCGCGTCCCAGCATTTT. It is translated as CAWSVGAGGASQHF.

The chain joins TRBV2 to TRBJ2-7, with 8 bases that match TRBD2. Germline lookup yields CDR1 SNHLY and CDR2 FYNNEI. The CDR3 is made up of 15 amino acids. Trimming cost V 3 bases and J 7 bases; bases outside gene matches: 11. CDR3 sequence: CASSDLSAGELEQYF. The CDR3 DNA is TGTGCCAGCAGTGACCTCTCAGCGGGAGAATTGGAGCAGTACTTC.

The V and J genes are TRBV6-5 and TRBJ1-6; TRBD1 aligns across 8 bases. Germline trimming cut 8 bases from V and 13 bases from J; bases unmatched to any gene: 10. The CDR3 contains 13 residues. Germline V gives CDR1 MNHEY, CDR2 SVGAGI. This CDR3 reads CASGRTGKDPLHF. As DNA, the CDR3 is TGTGCCAGCGGGAGGACAGGGAAAGACCCCCTCCACTTT.

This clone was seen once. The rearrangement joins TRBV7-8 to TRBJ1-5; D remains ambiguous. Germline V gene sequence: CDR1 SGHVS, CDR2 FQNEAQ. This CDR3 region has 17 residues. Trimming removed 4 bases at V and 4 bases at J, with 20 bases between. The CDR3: CASSSVASPVRNQPQHF. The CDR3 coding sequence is TGTGCCAGCAGCTCGGTGGCCAGCCCAGTGAGGAATCAGCCCCAGCATTTT.

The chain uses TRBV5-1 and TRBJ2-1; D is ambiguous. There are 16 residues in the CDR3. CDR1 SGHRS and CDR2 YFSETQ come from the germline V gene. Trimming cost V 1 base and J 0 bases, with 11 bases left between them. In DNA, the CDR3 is TGCGCCAGCAGCTTGAGTGGGGATTCCTCCTACAATGAGCAGTTCTTC. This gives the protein CASSLSGDSSYNEQFF.

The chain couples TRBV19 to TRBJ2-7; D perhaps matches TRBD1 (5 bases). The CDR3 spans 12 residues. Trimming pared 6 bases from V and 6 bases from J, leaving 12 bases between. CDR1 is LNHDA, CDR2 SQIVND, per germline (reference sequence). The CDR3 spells CASRKQGGEQYF. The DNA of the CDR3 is TGTGCCAGTAGAAAGCAGGGCGGCGAGCAGTACTTC.

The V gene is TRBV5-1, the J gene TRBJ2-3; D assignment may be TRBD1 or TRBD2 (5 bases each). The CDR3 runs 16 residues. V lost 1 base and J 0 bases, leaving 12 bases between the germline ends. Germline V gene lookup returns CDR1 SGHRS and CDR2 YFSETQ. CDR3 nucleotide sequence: TGCGCCAGCAGCTTGTATCCCGGGGCTAGCACAGATACGCAGTATTTT. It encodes CASSLYPGASTDTQYF.

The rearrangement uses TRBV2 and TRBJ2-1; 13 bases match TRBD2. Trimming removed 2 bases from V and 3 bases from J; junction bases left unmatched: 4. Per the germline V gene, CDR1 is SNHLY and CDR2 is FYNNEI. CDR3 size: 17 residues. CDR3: CASSETSGRALYNEQFF. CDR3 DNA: TGTGCCAGCAGTGAAACTAGCGGGAGGGCCCTCTACAATGAGCAGTTCTTC.

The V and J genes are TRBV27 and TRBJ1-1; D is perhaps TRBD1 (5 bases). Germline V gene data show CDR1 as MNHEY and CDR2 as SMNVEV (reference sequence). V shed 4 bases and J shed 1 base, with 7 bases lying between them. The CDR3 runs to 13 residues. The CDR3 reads CASSSGRNTEAFF. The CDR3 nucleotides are TGTGCCAGCAGTTCGGGACGGAACACTGAAGCTTTCTTT.

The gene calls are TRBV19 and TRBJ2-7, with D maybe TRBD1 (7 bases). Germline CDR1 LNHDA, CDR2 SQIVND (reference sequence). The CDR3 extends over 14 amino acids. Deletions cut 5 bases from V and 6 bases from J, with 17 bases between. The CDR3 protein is CASSFTGTAGEQYF. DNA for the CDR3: TGTGCCAGTAGTTTCACCGGGACAGCGGGCGAGCAGTACTTC.

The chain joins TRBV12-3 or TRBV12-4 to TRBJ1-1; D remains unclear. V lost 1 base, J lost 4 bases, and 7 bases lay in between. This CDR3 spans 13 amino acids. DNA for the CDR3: TGTGCCAGCAGTTTAGATACGGTCACTGAAGCTTTCTTT. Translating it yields CASSLDTVTEAFF.

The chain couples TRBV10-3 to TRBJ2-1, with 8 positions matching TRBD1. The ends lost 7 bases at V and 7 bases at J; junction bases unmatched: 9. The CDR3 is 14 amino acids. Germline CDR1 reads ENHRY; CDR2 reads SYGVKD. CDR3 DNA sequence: TGTGCCATCACCGGGACAGGCATTGGAAATGAGCAGTTCTTC. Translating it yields CAITGTGIGNEQFF.

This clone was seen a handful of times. The CDR3 DNA follows: TGTGCCAGCCTCCCCTCTGGGGCCAACGTCCTGACTTTC. Translated, it gives CASLPSGANVLTF. The rearrangement joins TRBV25-1 to TRBJ2-6, with D unclear. Germline-derived CDR1 and CDR2 are MGHDK and SYGVNS. V lost 8 bases and J lost 0, with 5 bases in between. The CDR3 extends over 13 amino acids.

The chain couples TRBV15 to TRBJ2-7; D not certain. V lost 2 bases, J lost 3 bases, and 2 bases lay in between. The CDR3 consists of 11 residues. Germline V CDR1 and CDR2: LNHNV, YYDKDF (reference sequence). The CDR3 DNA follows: TGTGCCACCAGCAGAAACTACGAGCAGTACTTC. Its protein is CATSRNYEQYF.

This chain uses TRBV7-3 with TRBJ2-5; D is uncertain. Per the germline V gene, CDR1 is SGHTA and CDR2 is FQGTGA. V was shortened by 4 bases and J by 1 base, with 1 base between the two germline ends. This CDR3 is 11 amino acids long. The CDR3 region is CASSSQETQYF. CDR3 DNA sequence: TGTGCCAGCAGCTCCCAAGAGACCCAGTACTTC. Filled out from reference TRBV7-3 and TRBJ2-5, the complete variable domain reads GAGVSQTPSNKVTEKGKYVELRCDPISGHTALYWYRQSLGQGPEFLIYFQGTGAADDSGLPNDRFFAVRPEGSVSTLKIQRTERGDSAVYLCASSSQETQYFGPGTRLLVL.

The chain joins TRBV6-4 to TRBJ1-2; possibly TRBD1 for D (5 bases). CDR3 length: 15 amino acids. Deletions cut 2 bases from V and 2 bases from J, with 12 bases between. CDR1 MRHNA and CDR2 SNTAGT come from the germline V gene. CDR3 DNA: TGTGCCAGCAGTGACATGGCAGGGAAGAACTATGGCTACACCTTC. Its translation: CASSDMAGKNYGYTF.

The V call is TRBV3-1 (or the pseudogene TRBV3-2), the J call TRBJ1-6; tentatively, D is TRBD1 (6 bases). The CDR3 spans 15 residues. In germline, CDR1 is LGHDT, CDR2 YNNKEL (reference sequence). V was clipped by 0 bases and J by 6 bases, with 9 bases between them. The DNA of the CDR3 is TGTGCCAGCAGCCAAGATCGCAGGGGTAATTCACCCCTCCACTTT. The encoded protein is CASSQDRRGNSPLHF.

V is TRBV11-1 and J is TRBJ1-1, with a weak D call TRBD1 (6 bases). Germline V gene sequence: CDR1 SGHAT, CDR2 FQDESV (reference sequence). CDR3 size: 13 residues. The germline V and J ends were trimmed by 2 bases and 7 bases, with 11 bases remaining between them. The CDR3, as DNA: TGTGCCAGCAGCTTATTACAGGGTAATGAAGCTTTCTTT. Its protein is CASSLLQGNEAFF.